Reported below is one T cell receptor beta chain. The germline CDR1 and CDR2 sequences are SGHTS and YDEGEE. Deletions cut 3 bases from V and 1 base from J, with 15 bases between. The CDR3 spans 16 residues. The sample originates from a study of blood T cell repertoires in COVID-19. Study-level information: The United States, Italy and Spain supplied acute and convalescent COVID-19 samples. PBMCs, B-cell-depleted T cells, or T cells were the source of the cDNA or gDNA that made up the material.

In the authors' workflow: How many nucleated cells were present was estimated from reference gene primer amplification. The assay was immunoSEQ multiplex PCR, and TCRdb's table has in-frame clones only and misses some. D and trimming were read from the DNA, whereas the V and J calls and clone size are those reported in that table. The repertoire consists of approximately 170,000 clones, with about 87% occurring once and the leading ten covering more than 25%. This receptor was taken from a man between 60 and 75 years old with acute or convalescent COVID-19. The source material was peripheral blood. The chain joins TRBV5-8 to TRBJ2-3; D is ambiguous. CDR3 in DNA: TGTGCCAGCAGCTCGGTCGGTCCTGGTGGCACAGATACGCAGTATTTT. Translated, it gives CASSSVGPGGTDTQYF.